This entry lists 32 T cell receptor beta chains sequenced from one sample in a study of T cell changes during pregnancy in multiple sclerosis. Some clones are missing from TCRdb's copy, which holds only in-frame ones; the method was immunoSEQ multiplex PCR. The data show about 50,000 clones, more than 90% seen once. The sample in question was CD4+ T cells from peripheral blood mononuclear cells, obtained before pregnancy. Receptor source: a female donor with multiple sclerosis, enrolled in a pregnancy study.

The chain links TRBV11-2 to TRBJ2-7, with 10 bases identical to TRBD1. V shed 5 bases and J 8 bases; nucleotides not matched to a gene: 12. Per germline, CDR1 SGHAT and CDR2 FQNNGV. The CDR3 contains 15 residues. For the CDR3, the DNA is TGTGCCAGCAGCCTCGTCTCCGGGACAGGGGTCCAGCAGTACTTC. Its protein is CASSLVSGTGVQQYF.

This chain joins TRBV6-5 and TRBJ1-5; 9 nucleotides line up with TRBD1. Germline CDR1 MNHEY, CDR2 SVGAGI. After removal of 2 bases from V and 3 bases from J, the junction contained 2 bases not matched to a gene. CDR3 size: 15 residues. CDR3 in amino acids: CASSYGQGFNQPQHF. CDR3 DNA sequence: TGTGCCAGCAGTTACGGACAGGGGTTCAATCAGCCCCAGCATTTT.

Only one count was recorded for this clone. V is TRBV28 and J is TRBJ1-4; 8 nucleotides line up with TRBD1. The V and J ends lost 6 bases and 7 bases, in that order; junction bases with no gene match: 10. Germline V CDR1 and CDR2: MDHEN, SYDVKM. The CDR3 has 15 residues. In DNA form, the CDR3 reads TGTGCCAGCAGGTTAGACAGGGGAGCGGGTGAAAAACTGTTTTTT. It translates to CASRLDRGAGEKLFF.

V is TRBV27 and J is TRBJ1-4; TRBD1 is a possible D gene (6 bases). Germline values: CDR1 MNHEY, CDR2 SMNVEV (reference sequence). Trimming stripped 6 bases from V and 8 bases from J, with 16 bases between. The CDR3 loop spans 14 amino acids. In DNA, the CDR3 is TGTGCCAGCAGACCGACAGGCCGCAAAGAAAAACTGTTTTTT. Translated: CASRPTGRKEKLFF.

V usage is TRBV15 and J usage is TRBJ2-2, with 7 nucleotides matching TRBD1. There are 14 residues in the CDR3. Unmatched junction bases numbered 8, after V lost 5 bases and J lost 8 bases. Germline V gene sequence: CDR1 LNHNV, CDR2 YYDKDF (reference sequence). Here the CDR3 reads CATSLDRHGGELFF. The CDR3 DNA sequence: TGTGCCACCAGCTTGGACAGGCATGGAGGGGAGCTGTTTTTT.

The rearrangement uses TRBV15 and TRBJ1-4; possible D gene TRBD1, 5 bases. CDR3 length equals 12 residues. V lost 5 bases, J lost 12 bases, and 13 bases lay in between. Germline loops: CDR1 LNHNV, CDR2 YYDKDF (reference sequence). The CDR3 bases are TGTGCCACCAGCCCGATGGGAGGGGAACTGTTTTTT. Protein: CATSPMGGELFF.

The chain recombines TRBV4-1 with TRBJ1-2, with D perhaps matching TRBD1 (6 bases). CDR1 MGHRA and CDR2 YSYEKL come from the germline V gene. V was cut by 1 base and J by 2 bases, with 17 bases left in between. The CDR3 extends over 17 amino acids. The DNA for the CDR3 is TGCGCCAGCAGCCAAGGTTCGGGACACCTAAAAAACTATGGCTACACCTTC. Translation gives CASSQGSGHLKNYGYTF.

This sequence joins TRBV28 and TRBJ2-5; 8 bases are shared with TRBD2. The length of the CDR3 is 15 residues. Trimming cost V 6 bases and J 6 bases; bases outside gene matches: 12. Germline assignment: CDR1 MDHEN and CDR2 SYDVKM. CDR3 amino acids: CASSSRRREVKTQYF. CDR3 coding DNA: TGTGCCAGCAGCTCCAGGCGGCGGGAGGTAAAGACCCAGTACTTC.

The rearrangement links TRBV19 to TRBJ2-2; tentative D call: TRBD2 (6 bases). With 6 bases removed from V and 1 base from J, the gap between germline ends came to 18 bases. Per the germline V gene, CDR1 is LNHDA and CDR2 is SQIVND (reference sequence). The CDR3 runs to 17 residues. The CDR3 DNA follows: TGTGCCAGTAGATCACCCCCTGGGGGACTGAACACCGGGGAGCTGTTTTTT. This translates into CASRSPPGGLNTGELFF.

V gene TRBV19 combines with J gene TRBJ1-1; the D gene is possibly TRBD1 (6 bases). Trimming removed 4 bases at V and 3 bases at J, with 9 bases between. The CDR3 totals 13 residues. Germline assignment: CDR1 LNHDA and CDR2 SQIVND (reference sequence). This chain's CDR3 is CASSRQGYTEAFF. In DNA form, the CDR3 reads TGTGCCAGTAGTAGGCAGGGGTACACTGAAGCTTTCTTT. The whole variable domain, remainder taken from reference TRBV19 and TRBJ1-1, is DGGITQSPKYLFRKEGQNVTLSCEQNLNHDAMYWYRQDPGQGLRLIYYSQIVNDFQKGDIAEGYSVSREKKESFPLTVTSAQKNPTAFYLCASSRQGYTEAFFGQGTRLTVV.

The chain couples TRBV7-2 to TRBJ2-4, with D perhaps matching TRBD1 (6 bases). CDR3 length equals 15 residues. Germline CDR1 and CDR2: SGHTA and FQGNSA. The V gene lost 1 base and the J gene lost 4 bases, with 11 bases spanning the gap. Here the CDR3 reads CASSLVTGAKNIQYF. For the CDR3, the DNA is TGTGCCAGCAGCTTAGTGACAGGCGCAAAAAACATTCAGTACTTC.

This rearrangement joins TRBV5-4 to TRBJ1-1; TRBD1 might be the D (5 bases). V lost 3 bases and J lost 1, with 19 bases in between. This CDR3 region has 17 residues. CDR1 SGHNT and CDR2 YYREEE come from the germline V gene (reference sequence). CDR3 region: CASSSPARGGGNTEAFF. CDR3 coding DNA: TGTGCCAGCAGCTCCCCGGCAAGGGGCGGTGGGAACACTGAAGCTTTCTTT.

This clone has just one count. The gene calls are TRBV6-5 and TRBJ2-7; 8 nucleotides align to TRBD1. The length of the CDR3 is 15 residues. The germline V gene has CDR1 MNHEY and CDR2 SVGAGI. The J segment lost 2 bases and the V segment lost 6 bases, leaving 9 bases of the junction unmatched. The chain's CDR3 is CASSPRGQATYEQYF. The DNA for the CDR3 is TGTGCCAGCAGCCCCAGGGGACAGGCAACCTACGAGCAGTACTTC.

J is TRBJ2-6 and V is TRBV2, with TRBD2 identical over 7 bases. The CDR3 extends over 16 amino acids. Losses at the gene ends were 5 bases for V and 1 base for J; bases not matched to a gene: 5. The germline gives CDR1 SNHLY, CDR2 FYNNEI. CDR3 region: CASSIRGDSGANVLTF. The CDR3 DNA is TGTGCCAGCAGTATTCGGGGGGATTCTGGGGCCAACGTCCTGACTTTC.

This sequence joins TRBV13 and TRBJ2-2; 8 bases match TRBD2. This CDR3 is 15 amino acids long. With V trimmed by 5 bases and J by 0 bases, 2 bases remained unmatched. Germline assignment: CDR1 PRHDT and CDR2 FYEKMQ (reference sequence). The CDR3: CASSRSGTNTGELFF. In DNA, the CDR3 is TGTGCCAGCAGCCGTAGCGGGACGAACACCGGGGAGCTGTTTTTT.

This clone showed up just a few times. The rearrangement uses TRBV19 and TRBJ2-5; 7 positions agree with TRBD2. The CDR3 length is 14 residues. Trimming cost V 3 bases and J 1 base; bases outside gene matches: 2. Germline-derived CDR1 and CDR2 are LNHDA and SQIVND (reference sequence). CDR3 amino acids: CASSMGGIQETQYF. In DNA, the CDR3 is TGTGCCAGTAGTATGGGGGGGATCCAAGAGACCCAGTACTTC.

V and J are TRBV4-1 and TRBJ2-1, with 7 bases identical to TRBD2. With 0 bases clipped from V and 5 bases from J, the junction kept 16 bases outside the gene matches. Germline lookup yields CDR1 MGHRA and CDR2 YSYEKL. The CDR3 contains 19 residues. The CDR3 loop is CASSQDDPLAVIKHNEQFF. Here the CDR3 DNA reads TGCGCCAGCAGCCAAGATGATCCGCTAGCGGTAATCAAACACAATGAGCAGTTCTTC.

The genes are TRBV28 and TRBJ2-3; D is perhaps TRBD2 (6 bases). The length of the CDR3 is 15 residues. Per germline, CDR1 MDHEN and CDR2 SYDVKM. V was trimmed by 7 bases and J by 1 base, leaving 15 bases between them. CDR3 coding DNA: TGTGCCAGCACCCAATGGGGGACTGGCACAGATACGCAGTATTTT. Translated: CASTQWGTGTDTQYF.

The chain links TRBV5-1 to TRBJ2-3; D not certain. The CDR3 is 12 residues long. CDR1 and CDR2 (germline): SGHRS, YFSETQ. The germline V and J ends were trimmed by 3 bases and 0 bases, with 2 bases remaining between them. CDR3 in amino acids: CASSSSTDTQYF. CDR3 sequence (DNA): TGCGCCAGCAGCTCTAGCACAGATACGCAGTATTTT.

This chain links TRBV6-1 with TRBJ1-4; 7 nucleotides align to TRBD1. Germline V CDR1 and CDR2: MNHNS, SASEGT. The CDR3 runs 14 residues. After removal of 4 bases from V and 7 bases from J, the junction contained 6 bases not matched to a gene. The CDR3 loop reads CASSGDRVGEKLFF. The CDR3 DNA reads TGTGCCAGCAGTGGAGACAGGGTCGGTGAAAAACTGTTTTTT.

This clone was detected many times. V usage is TRBV30 and J usage is TRBJ1-2; D not resolved. The V end lost 4 bases, the J end lost 7 bases, and 19 bases lay between the germline ends. The CDR3 contains 14 residues. Per the germline V gene, CDR1 is GTSNPN and CDR2 is SVGIG (reference sequence). CDR3 sequence: CAWNRVRGFFGYTF. The CDR3 DNA follows: TGTGCCTGGAACCGGGTTCGTGGATTCTTTGGCTACACCTTC.

The chain employs TRBV18 and TRBJ1-1; 9 positions agree with TRBD1. CDR3 length equals 15 residues. Germline V gives CDR1 KGHSH, CDR2 LQKENI. The V gene end was trimmed by 2 bases and the J gene end by 4 bases; junction bases not matched to a gene: 5. This CDR3 reads CASSPRQTGGTEAFF. The CDR3 DNA reads TGTGCCAGCTCACCAAGACAGACAGGGGGCACTGAAGCTTTCTTT.

In this sample, this clone turned up once. The genes are TRBV2 and TRBJ1-1; D perhaps matches TRBD1 (5 bases). CDR1 and CDR2 (germline): SNHLY, FYNNEI. V dropped 6 bases and J dropped 5 bases, with 13 bases sitting between them. The CDR3 contains 13 residues. CDR3 in amino acids: CASRFRGGTEAFF. As DNA, the CDR3 is TGTGCCAGCAGGTTCCGTGGGGGGACTGAAGCTTTCTTT.

The rearrangement uses TRBV27 and TRBJ2-1; TRBD1 agrees at 7 bases. This CDR3 has 14 residues. J gave up 3 bases and V 7 bases, and 6 bases lay outside the gene matches. The germline V gene has CDR1 MNHEY and CDR2 SMNVEV (reference sequence). The CDR3 loop reads CASTRDRNYNEQFF. In DNA form, the CDR3 reads TGTGCCAGCACCCGGGACAGAAACTACAATGAGCAGTTCTTC.

This chain uses TRBV5-1 with TRBJ2-2; D remains ambiguous. The CDR3 totals 15 residues. The V end lost 4 bases, the J end lost 5 bases, and 15 bases lay between the germline ends. The V gene's germline CDR1 is SGHRS and CDR2 YFSETQ. The CDR3 region is CASSLEVGLTGELFF. The CDR3 DNA reads TGCGCCAGCAGCCTAGAGGTTGGGTTGACCGGGGAGCTGTTTTTT.

J is TRBJ1-5 and V is TRBV30; D uncertain. Between the trimmed V and J ends, which lost 1 base and 5 bases, there was a span of 9 bases. The CDR3 is 13 amino acids. Per the germline V gene, CDR1 is GTSNPN and CDR2 is SVGIG (reference sequence). The CDR3, as DNA: TGTGCCTGGAGTGGGGAGAGGGATCAGCCCCAGCATTTT. Translating gives CAWSGERDQPQHF.

The chain uses TRBV6-6 and TRBJ1-1; possibly TRBD1 for D (5 bases). This CDR3 spans 15 amino acids. Germline V gene sequence: CDR1 MNHNY, CDR2 SVGAGI (reference sequence). Deletions cut 6 bases from V and 11 bases from J, with 25 bases between. The CDR3, as DNA: TGTGCCAGCAGGACTATCTTTTTGGGGGGGGAAATGGCTTTCTTT. It translates to CASRTIFLGGEMAFF.

The count of this clone is one. The V call is TRBV19, the J call TRBJ2-7, with 7 bases lining up with TRBD1. The ends lost 6 bases at V and 2 bases at J; junction bases unmatched: 13. This CDR3 is 16 amino acids long. Germline-derived CDR1 and CDR2 are LNHDA and SQIVND (reference sequence). The DNA for the CDR3 is TGTGCCAGTAGATCCTCCCGTGGGGACAGAGCCTACGAGCAGTACTTC. This sequence encodes CASRSSRGDRAYEQYF.

This clone occurred once. The chain recombines TRBV6-6 with TRBJ1-2; 9 bases agree with TRBD1. Germline-derived CDR1 and CDR2 are MNHNY and SVGAGI (reference sequence). The CDR3 loop spans 16 amino acids. The V segment lost 8 bases and the J segment 6 bases; nucleotides outside the gene matches: 16. The chain's CDR3 is CASGSDRGGIINGYTF. The CDR3 DNA is TGTGCCAGCGGGTCGGACAGGGGTGGGATTATTAATGGCTACACCTTC.

The chain combines TRBV14 with TRBJ2-3, with unresolved D. Germline V gene sequence: CDR1 SGHDN, CDR2 FVKESK. The V gene lost 0 bases and the J gene lost 9 bases, with 10 bases spanning the gap. This CDR3 is 13 amino acids long. The CDR3 loop reads CASSQDPSPTQYF. The CDR3 DNA is TGTGCCAGCAGCCAAGACCCCTCCCCCACGCAGTATTTT.

This CDR3 reads CASSPGHPYEQYF. Here the CDR3 DNA reads TGTGCCAGTAGTCCGGGACACCCCTACGAGCAGTACTTC. The chain couples TRBV19 to TRBJ2-7; tentative D call: TRBD1 (6 bases). V gave up 5 bases and J gave up 2 bases, with 10 bases separating them. Germline V gene lookup returns CDR1 LNHDA and CDR2 SQIVND (reference sequence). The CDR3 has 13 residues.

The chain couples TRBV30 to TRBJ2-6; D is perhaps TRBD2 (5 bases). Germline V gives CDR1 GTSNPN, CDR2 SVGIG (reference sequence). The CDR3 extends over 17 amino acids. With 4 bases removed from V and 4 bases from J, the gap between germline ends came to 20 bases. The CDR3 DNA is TGTGCCTGGAAGCCGGGGTCCCGGGTGTGGGGGGCCAACGTCCTGACTTTC. This sequence encodes CAWKPGSRVWGANVLTF.